Detailed here is one T cell receptor beta chain. The target of this receptor is not known. No much larger clone is present one base from it, and per-base qualities are unavailable. Libraries were constructed by the immunoSEQ multiplex PCR assay. Per the authors' processing: A statistical classification framework was built for diagnosing cytomegalovirus status from the catalog of TCR beta chain sequences. TCRdb mirrors the immuneACCESS table, restricted to in-frame sequences. Some clones are absent from its copies; in checked studies, under half trace to an unresolved V gene, and the reason for the others is unknown. The DNA gave D and trimming, while V, J and clone size come from that table. This sample is represented by some 220,000 clones; under 95% of them were singletons. The ten largest account for 1.1% of the sample. The germline V gene (reference sequence) supplies CDR1 MNHNY and CDR2 SVGAGI. The CDR3 numbers 14 residues from cysteine through phenylalanine. The only DNA kept is the CDR3, 42 bases in frame from the first base. V is shortened by 2 bases, J by 8 bases, and the region joining them spans 15 bases.

The data were obtained in a study of cytomegalovirus exposure and HLA in healthy donors (dated by TCRdb to 2016 to 2017). Describing the broader study: According to a later analysis, one platform produced both the roughly 110 validation repertoires and the 550 to 800 repertoires of the first cohort. The aim of the study was to test whether cataloging public T cell receptors could identify signatures of past pathogen exposure. Besides the first cohort of around 700 subjects, a separate validation cohort made up of about 120 different subjects was used. To predict cytomegalovirus infection status, the study brought together high-throughput TCR immunosequencing, statistical association of individual TCRs with disease status, and machine learning.

Donors formed part of the validation cohort, which comprised fewer than 150 subjects and was distinct from the first cohort of 670 or so subjects. Paper-wide results and their limitations: Three of the identified cytomegalovirus-associated TCR beta chains were confirmed in vitro to be specific for cytomegalovirus antigens. Across donors, most TCR sequences were observed very rarely, whereas some public TCRs were present in many individuals. The authors suggested that the approach could potentially be generalized to other disease states and immunological phenotypes. In the study, around 150 TCR beta chains were listed as associated with cytomegalovirus. A later analysis lacked HLA typing for the validation cohort, so it scored co-occurrence in that cohort across all 110 or so repertoires. Cytomegalovirus status was reported to be diagnosed by the classifier with high specificity and sensitivity in both the original and validation cohorts. A later analysis found that TCRs clustered in the first cohort also tended to co-occur in the 110 or so validation repertoires, with 94% of cluster scores above 0.

The chain links TRBV6-6 with TRBJ1-2, and the D gene may be TRBD1, 6 bases matching. Material for sequencing was PBMCs. The sequence was collected from a woman aged 18-29 years in good health and CMV-seronegative. The CDR3 here reads CASSYKGGAMGYTF. The DNA sequence is given as TGTGCCAGCAGTTACAAAGGGGGGGCGATGGGCTACACCTTC.